These 14 T cell receptor beta chains were sequenced from one sample in a study of regulatory T cells in long-lasting Graves disease. Time point given: newly diagnosed GD, antithyroid drugs for less than 3 months. There was RNA extracted from PBMCs, and the TCR library was made from it. iRepertoire HTBI primers and Arm-PCR of CDR3 regions built TCR beta libraries. In TCRdb, the multiplex PCR reads were re-called with MiXCR into one record per CDR3 protein. The table lists about 400,000 distinct CDR3 sequences, about 16% of them singletons, with 22% in the top ten. This specimen consisted of peripheral blood mononuclear cells (PBMCs), obtained at new diagnosis, from a patient treated with antithyroid drugs. The receptor set was obtained from a female donor with Graves disease.

This clonotype was detected ten times or more. The chain has TRBV7-3 and TRBJ2-7, with 10 bases that match TRBD2. The CDR3 is made up of 16 amino acids. The germline V gene has CDR1 SGHTA and CDR2 FQGTGA. J gave up 3 bases and V 4 bases, and 9 bases lay outside the gene matches. The CDR3 bases are TGTGCCAGCAGCTCGGGTCTAGCGGGAGATGGCTACGAGCAGTACTTC. Its translation is CASSSGLAGDGYEQYF.

The chain joins TRBV6-5 to TRBJ1-1; a possible D gene is TRBD1 (5 bases). The CDR3 covers 15 residues. Trimming removed 2 bases at V and 4 bases at J, with 14 bases between. In germline, CDR1 is MNHEY, CDR2 SVGAGI. The CDR3 sequence: CASSYRTERGTEAFF. As DNA, the CDR3 is TGTGCCAGCAGTTACCGGACGGAGAGGGGCACTGAAGCTTTCTTT.

This clonotype was detected ten times or more. J is TRBJ2-2 and V is TRBV20-1; D is undetermined. CDR3 length: 17 amino acids. The V gene's germline CDR1 is DFQATT and CDR2 SNEGSKA (reference sequence). V lost 1 base and J 0 bases, leaving 15 bases between the germline ends. The CDR3 spells CSARGGSDSTNTGELFF. The CDR3 DNA reads TGCAGTGCTAGAGGGGGAAGTGACTCTACGAACACCGGGGAGCTGTTTTTT.

The J gene is TRBJ1-2, the V gene TRBV6-2 or TRBV6-3; the match to TRBD1 covers 9 bases. V was clipped by 4 bases and J by 4 bases; unmatched bases: 7. Germline V gene data show CDR1 as MNHEY and CDR2 as SVGEGT. The CDR3 extends over 15 amino acids. CDR3 sequence reads: CASSWGDRVGYGYTF. The DNA of the CDR3 is TGTGCCAGCAGTTGGGGGGACAGGGTGGGCTATGGCTACACCTTC.

This clonotype appeared many times. This rearrangement joins TRBV12-3 or TRBV12-4 to TRBJ1-1; weak D call: TRBD1 (5 bases). This CDR3 contains 15 residues. Trimming pared 0 bases from V and 1 base from J, leaving 9 bases between. DNA of the CDR3: TGTGCCAGCAGTTTAGCGCTAAGGGGGAACACTGAAGCTTTCTTT. Translated: CASSLALRGNTEAFF.

This clonotype was seen a few times. Because the CDR3's place on the DNA is in doubt, the DNA is left out and the CDR3 is given as listed by TCRdb. The rearrangement uses TRBV7-9 and TRBJ1-5; the tabulated D call, TRBD1, remains unverified against the DNA. The germline gives CDR1 SEHNR, CDR2 FQNEAQ (reference sequence). The CDR3 length equals 18 residues, ends included. The CDR3: CASSSSTGQEYSNQPQHF.

This clonotype occurred many times. The rearrangement joins TRBV2 to TRBJ1-6; TRBD1 is a possible D gene (5 bases). Germline CDR1 is SNHLY and CDR2 is FYNNEI. V was trimmed by 9 bases and J by 7 bases, leaving 13 bases between them. The CDR3 extends over 13 amino acids. DNA for the CDR3: TGTGCCAGTAGACAGCAACGCAATTCACCCCTCCACTTT. This gives the protein CASRQQRNSPLHF.

The genes are TRBV6-4 and TRBJ2-3; D is perhaps TRBD1 (6 bases). The germline V gene has CDR1 MRHNA and CDR2 SNTAGT. The CDR3 consists of 20 residues. Between the trimmed V and J ends, which lost 4 bases and 5 bases, there was a span of 31 bases. The CDR3 DNA is TGTGCCAGCAGTGCTCCCGGGACAACCCGTGCACAGATACGCATAGATACGCAGTATTTT. It encodes CASSAPGTTRAQIRIDTQYF.

This clonotype has ten or more counts. This chain connects TRBV20-1 to TRBJ1-5; 7 bases line up with TRBD1. V shed 1 base, J shed 3 bases, and the junction held 6 bases outside the gene matches. This CDR3 has 15 residues. Looked up from germline, CDR1 is DFQATT and CDR2 is SNEGSKA (reference sequence). The DNA of the CDR3 is TGCAGTGCTAGAGCCCCGGGACAGCCCAATCAGCCCCAGCATTTT. Translated, it gives CSARAPGQPNQPQHF.

In its sample, this clonotype was seen many times. The chain couples TRBV20-1 to TRBJ2-5, with 7 bases matching TRBD2. The V gene's germline CDR1 is DFQATT and CDR2 SNEGSKA (reference sequence). J was trimmed by 4 bases and V by 0 bases; bases with no gene match: 8. There are 15 residues in the CDR3. The CDR3 protein is CSARDALAAAETQYF. CDR3 in DNA: TGCAGTGCTAGAGATGCCCTAGCGGCAGCAGAGACCCAGTACTTC.

This clonotype was recorded a few times. This rearrangement joins TRBV4-2 to TRBJ1-2, with D unresolved. CDR3 length: 13 amino acids. Trimming pared 3 bases from V and 4 bases from J, leaving 9 bases between. Per germline, CDR1 LGHNA and CDR2 YNFKEQ. For the CDR3, the DNA is TGTGCCAGCAGCCAGCCCCCCAGCTATGGCTACACCTTC. This gives the protein CASSQPPSYGYTF.

This clonotype was counted at least ten times. The chain combines TRBV5-5 with TRBJ1-1; D perhaps matches TRBD1 (6 bases). Germline V CDR1 and CDR2: SGHKS, YYEKEE (reference sequence). The CDR3 covers 14 residues. The V gene lost 0 bases and the J gene lost 3 bases, with 9 bases spanning the gap. The CDR3 loop reads CASSLEGEYTEAFF. The DNA of the CDR3 is TGTGCCAGCAGCTTGGAGGGGGAGTACACTGAAGCTTTCTTT.

This clonotype was seen many times. V gene TRBV10-3 combines with J gene TRBJ1-5, with D uncertain. Germline values: CDR1 ENHRY, CDR2 SYGVKD. V lost 3 bases and J lost 0, with 6 bases in between. CDR3 length equals 14 residues. The CDR3 reads CAISDDRSNQPQHF. CDR3 nucleotide sequence: TGTGCCATCAGTGACGACCGTAGCAATCAGCCCCAGCATTTT.

This clonotype was counted only a few times. The rearrangement uses TRBV7-9 and TRBJ1-5; D is unclear. This CDR3 has 14 amino acids. From germline, CDR1 is SEHNR and CDR2 FQNEAQ (reference sequence). Trimming left V 1 base short and J 5 bases short, with 9 bases between. Here the CDR3 reads CASSLGGVDQPQHF. For the CDR3, the DNA is TGTGCCAGCAGCTTAGGGGGTGTCGATCAGCCCCAGCATTTT.